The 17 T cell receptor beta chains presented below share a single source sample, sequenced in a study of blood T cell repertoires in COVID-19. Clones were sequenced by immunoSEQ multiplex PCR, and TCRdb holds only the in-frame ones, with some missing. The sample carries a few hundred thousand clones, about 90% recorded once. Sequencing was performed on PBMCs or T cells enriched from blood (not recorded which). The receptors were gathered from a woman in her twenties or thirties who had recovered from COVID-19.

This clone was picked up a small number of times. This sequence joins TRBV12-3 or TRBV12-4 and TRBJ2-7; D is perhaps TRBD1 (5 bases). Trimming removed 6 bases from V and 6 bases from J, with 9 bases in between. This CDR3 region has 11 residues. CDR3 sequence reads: CASRLTGEQYF. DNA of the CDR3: TGTGCCAGCAGATTAACAGGCGAGCAGTACTTC.

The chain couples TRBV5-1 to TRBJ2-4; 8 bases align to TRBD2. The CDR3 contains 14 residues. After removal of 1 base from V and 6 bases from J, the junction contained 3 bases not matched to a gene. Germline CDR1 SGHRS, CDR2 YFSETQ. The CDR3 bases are TGCGCCAGCAGCTTGTATACTAGCGGAAACATTCAGTACTTC. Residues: CASSLYTSGNIQYF.

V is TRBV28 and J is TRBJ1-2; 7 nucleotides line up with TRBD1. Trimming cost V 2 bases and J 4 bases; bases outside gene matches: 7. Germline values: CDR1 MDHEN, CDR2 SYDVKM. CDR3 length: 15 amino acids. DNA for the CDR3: TGTGCCAGCAGTTTAGTACAGGGGAATAGCTATGGCTACACCTTC. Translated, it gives CASSLVQGNSYGYTF.

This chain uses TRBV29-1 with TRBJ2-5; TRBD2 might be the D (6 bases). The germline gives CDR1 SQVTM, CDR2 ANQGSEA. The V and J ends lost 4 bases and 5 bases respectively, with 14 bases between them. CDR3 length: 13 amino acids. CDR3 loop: CSVGDSGGETQYF. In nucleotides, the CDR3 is TGCAGCGTTGGGGACTCCGGTGGGGAGACCCAGTACTTC. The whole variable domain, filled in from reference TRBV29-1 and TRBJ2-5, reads SAVISQKPSRDICQRGTSLTIQCQVDSQVTMMFWYRQQPGQSLTLIATANQGSEATYESGFVIDKFPISRPNLTFSTLTVSNMSPEDSSIYLCSVGDSGGETQYFGPGTRLLVL.

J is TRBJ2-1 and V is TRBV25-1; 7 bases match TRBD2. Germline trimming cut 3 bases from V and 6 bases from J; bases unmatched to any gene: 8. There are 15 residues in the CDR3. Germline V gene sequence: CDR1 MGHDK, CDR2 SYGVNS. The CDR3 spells CASSEFGLVTNEQFF. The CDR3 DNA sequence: TGTGCCAGCAGTGAGTTTGGACTAGTAACCAATGAGCAGTTCTTC.

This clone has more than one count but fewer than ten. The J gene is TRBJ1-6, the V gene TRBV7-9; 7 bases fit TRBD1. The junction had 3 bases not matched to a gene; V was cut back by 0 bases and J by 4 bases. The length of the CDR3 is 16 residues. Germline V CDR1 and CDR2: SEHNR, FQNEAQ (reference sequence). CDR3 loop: CASSLARGSYNSPLHF. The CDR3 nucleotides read TGTGCCAGCAGCTTAGCCAGGGGGAGTTATAATTCACCCCTCCACTTT. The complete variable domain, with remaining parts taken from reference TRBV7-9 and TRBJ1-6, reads DTGVSQNPRHKITKRGQNVTFRCDPISEHNRLYWYRQTLGQGPEFLTYFQNEAQLEKSRLLSDRFSAERPKGSFSTLEIQRTEQGDSAMYLCASSLARGSYNSPLHFGNGTRLTVT.

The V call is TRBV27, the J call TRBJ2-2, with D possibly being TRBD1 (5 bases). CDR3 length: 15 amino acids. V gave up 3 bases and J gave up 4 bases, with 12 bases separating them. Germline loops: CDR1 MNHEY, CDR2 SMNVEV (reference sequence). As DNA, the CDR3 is TGTGCCAGCAGTTTGTGGGGCGCGATCACCGGGGAGCTGTTTTTT. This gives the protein CASSLWGAITGELFF.

The CDR3 spells CASRQGFSTDTQYF. CDR3 nucleotide sequence: TGCGCCAGCAGGCAGGGATTTAGCACAGATACGCAGTATTTT. The chain employs TRBV10-2 and TRBJ2-3, with a tentative D call TRBD1 (5 bases). Trimming left V 6 bases short and J 0 bases short, with 10 bases between. The CDR3 sequence is 14 residues long. In germline, CDR1 is WSHSY, CDR2 SAAADI.

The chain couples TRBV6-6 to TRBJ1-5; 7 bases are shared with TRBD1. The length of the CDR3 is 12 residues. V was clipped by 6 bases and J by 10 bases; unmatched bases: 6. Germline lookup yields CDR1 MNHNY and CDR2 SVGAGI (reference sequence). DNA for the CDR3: TGTGCCAGCAGCAGCCAGGGGGTTCCCCAGCATTTT. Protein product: CASSSQGVPQHF.

The CDR3 sequence: CAWRESGGYEQYF. The DNA of the CDR3 is TGTGCCTGGAGGGAGAGCGGGGGCTACGAGCAGTACTTC. This chain joins TRBV30 and TRBJ2-7, with 8 positions matching TRBD2. V shed 3 bases, J shed 3 bases, and the junction held 4 bases outside the gene matches. In germline, CDR1 is GTSNPN, CDR2 SVGIG (reference sequence). The CDR3 has 13 residues.

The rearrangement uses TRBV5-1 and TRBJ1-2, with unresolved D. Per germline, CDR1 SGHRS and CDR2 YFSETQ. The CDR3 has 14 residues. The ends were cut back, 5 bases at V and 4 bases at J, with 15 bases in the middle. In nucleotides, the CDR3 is TGCGCCAGCAGTCCACCTCAGGCTATCTATGGCTACACCTTC. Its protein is CASSPPQAIYGYTF. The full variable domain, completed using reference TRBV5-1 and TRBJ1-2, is KAGVTQTPRYLIKTRGQQVTLSCSPISGHRSVSWYQQTPGQGLQFLFEYFSETQRNKGNFPGRFSGRQFSNSRSEMNVSTLELGDSALYLCASSPPQAIYGYTFGSGTRLTVV.

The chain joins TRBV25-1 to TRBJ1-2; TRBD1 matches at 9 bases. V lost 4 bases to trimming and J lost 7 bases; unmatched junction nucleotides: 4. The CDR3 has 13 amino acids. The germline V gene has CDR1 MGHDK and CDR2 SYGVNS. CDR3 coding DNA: TGTGCCAGCAGTGGGGGACAGGGTGGTGGCTACACCTTC. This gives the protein CASSGGQGGGYTF.

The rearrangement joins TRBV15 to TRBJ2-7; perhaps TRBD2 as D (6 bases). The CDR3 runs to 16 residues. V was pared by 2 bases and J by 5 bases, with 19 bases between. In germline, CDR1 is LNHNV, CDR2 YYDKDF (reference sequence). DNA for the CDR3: TGTGCCACCAGCAGACCGATAGGGGCGGGAAGAGACGAGCAGTACTTC. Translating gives CATSRPIGAGRDEQYF. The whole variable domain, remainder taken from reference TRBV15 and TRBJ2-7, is DAMVIQNPRYQVTQFGKPVTLSCSQTLNHNVMYWYQQKSSQAPKLLFHYYDKDFNNEADTPDNFQSRRPNTSFCFLDIRSPGLGDTAMYLCATSRPIGAGRDEQYFGPGTRLTVT.

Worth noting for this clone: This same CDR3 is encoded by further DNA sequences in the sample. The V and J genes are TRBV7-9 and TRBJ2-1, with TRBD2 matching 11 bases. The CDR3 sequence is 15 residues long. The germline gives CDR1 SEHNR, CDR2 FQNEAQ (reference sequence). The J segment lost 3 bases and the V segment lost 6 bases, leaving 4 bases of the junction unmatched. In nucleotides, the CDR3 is TGTGCCAGCAGTACTAGCGGGAGTAGCTACAATGAGCAGTTCTTC. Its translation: CASSTSGSSYNEQFF.

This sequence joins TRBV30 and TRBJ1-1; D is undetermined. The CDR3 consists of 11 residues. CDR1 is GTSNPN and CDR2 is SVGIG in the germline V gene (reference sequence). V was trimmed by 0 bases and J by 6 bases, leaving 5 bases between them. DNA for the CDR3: TGTGCCTGGAGTGTACAGTCTGAAGCTTTCTTT. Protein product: CAWSVQSEAFF.

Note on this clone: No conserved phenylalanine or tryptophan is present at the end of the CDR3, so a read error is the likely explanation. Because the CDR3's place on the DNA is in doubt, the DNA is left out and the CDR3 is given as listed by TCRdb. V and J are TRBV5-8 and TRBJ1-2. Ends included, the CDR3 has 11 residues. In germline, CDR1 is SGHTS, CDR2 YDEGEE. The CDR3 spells CASRFKHRDGS.

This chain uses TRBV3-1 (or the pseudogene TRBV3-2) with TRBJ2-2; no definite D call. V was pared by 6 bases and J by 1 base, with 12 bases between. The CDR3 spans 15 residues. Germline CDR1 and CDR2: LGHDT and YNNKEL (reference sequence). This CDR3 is CASSRSFRNTGELFF. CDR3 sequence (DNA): TGTGCCAGCAGTCGTTCCTTCCGGAACACCGGGGAGCTGTTTTTT.